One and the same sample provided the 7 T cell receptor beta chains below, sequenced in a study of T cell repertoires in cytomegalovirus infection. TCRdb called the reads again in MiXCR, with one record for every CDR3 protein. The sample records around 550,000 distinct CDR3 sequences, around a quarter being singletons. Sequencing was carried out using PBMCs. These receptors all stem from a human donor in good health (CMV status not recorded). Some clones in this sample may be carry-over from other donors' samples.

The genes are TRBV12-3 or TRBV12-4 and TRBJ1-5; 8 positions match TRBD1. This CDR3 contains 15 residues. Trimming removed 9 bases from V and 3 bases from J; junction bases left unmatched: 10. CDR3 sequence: CASGQGFLSNQPQHF. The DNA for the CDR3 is TGTGCCAGTGGACAGGGTTTTCTTTCCAATCAGCCCCAGCATTTT.

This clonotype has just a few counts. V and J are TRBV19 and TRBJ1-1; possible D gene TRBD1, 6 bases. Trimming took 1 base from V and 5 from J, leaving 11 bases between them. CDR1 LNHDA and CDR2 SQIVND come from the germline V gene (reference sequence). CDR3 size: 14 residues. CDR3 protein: CASSIVGGGTEAFF. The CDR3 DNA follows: TGTGCCAGTAGTATAGTAGGGGGAGGGACTGAAGCTTTCTTT. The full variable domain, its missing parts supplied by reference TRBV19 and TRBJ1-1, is DGGITQSPKYLFRKEGQNVTLSCEQNLNHDAMYWYRQDPGQGLRLIYYSQIVNDFQKGDIAEGYSVSREKKESFPLTVTSAQKNPTAFYLCASSIVGGGTEAFFGQGTRLTVV.

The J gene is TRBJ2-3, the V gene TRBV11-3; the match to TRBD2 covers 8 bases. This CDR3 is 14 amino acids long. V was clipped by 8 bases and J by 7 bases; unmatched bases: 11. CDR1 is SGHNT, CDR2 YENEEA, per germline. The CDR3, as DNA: TGTGCCAGCGGAGGGCTAGCGGGCCTAAATACGCAGTATTTT. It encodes CASGGLAGLNTQYF.

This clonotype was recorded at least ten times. The CDR3 sequence: CASSFSQGITDTQYF. CDR3 nucleotide sequence: TGTGCCAGCAGCTTCTCTCAGGGTATCACAGATACGCAGTATTTT. The genes are TRBV7-8 and TRBJ2-3; D possibly corresponds to TRBD1 (5 bases). V lost 3 bases, J lost 2 bases, and 12 bases lay in between. The CDR3 covers 15 residues. CDR1 is SGHVS and CDR2 is FQNEAQ in the germline V gene.

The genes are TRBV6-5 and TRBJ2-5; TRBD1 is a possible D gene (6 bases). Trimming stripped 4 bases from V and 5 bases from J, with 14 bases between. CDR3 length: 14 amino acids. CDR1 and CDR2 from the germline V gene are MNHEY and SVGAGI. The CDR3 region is CASSSMGARETQYF. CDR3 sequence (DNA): TGTGCCAGCAGTTCAATGGGGGCGCGGGAGACCCAGTACTTC.

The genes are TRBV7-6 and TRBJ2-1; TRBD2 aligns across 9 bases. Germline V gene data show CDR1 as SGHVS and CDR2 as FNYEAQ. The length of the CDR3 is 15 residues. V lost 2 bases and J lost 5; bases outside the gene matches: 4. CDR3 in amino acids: CASSLYGGRDNEQFF. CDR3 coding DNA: TGTGCCAGCAGCTTATATGGCGGGAGGGACAATGAGCAGTTCTTC.

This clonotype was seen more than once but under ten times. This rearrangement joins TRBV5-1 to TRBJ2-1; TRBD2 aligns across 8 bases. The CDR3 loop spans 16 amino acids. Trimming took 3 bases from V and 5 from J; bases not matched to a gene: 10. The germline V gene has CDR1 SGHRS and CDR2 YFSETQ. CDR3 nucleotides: TGCGCCAGCAGCTCCACCATAGCGGGATTGAACAATGAGCAGTTCTTC. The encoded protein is CASSSTIAGLNNEQFF.